Listed below are T cell receptor beta chains from one sample, sequenced in a study of response to subunit inactivated influenza vaccine. From the RT-PCR reads, TCRdb called clonotypes with MiXCR, one entry per CDR3 protein. The table shows under 550,000 distinct CDR3 sequences, with roughly 8.2% occurring only once. The material sequenced was PBMCs from blood, taken around 2 years after vaccination. These receptors all stem from a man aged 50-75 years who received an inactivated influenza vaccine. The CDR3 runs from the conserved cysteine through the conserved F or W.

TRBV5-1	CASSWGLAGSYNEQFF
TRBV5-5	CASSRGDSNQPQHF
TRBV12-3/TRBV12-4	CASSPRSTASEQFF
TRBV12-3/TRBV12-4	CASSLGGGGVDTEAFF
TRBV6-5	CASSYSGARGNEQFF
TRBV20-1	CSARDLVTPVNTEAFF
TRBV7-2	CASSFSGSEAFF
TRBV5-5	CASSPGPAGDRETQYF
TRBV20-1	CSAYDSLSSYNEQFF
TRBV20-1	CSAMSGQGSYEQYF
TRBV19	CASQDRGRPYGANVLTF
TRBV29-1	CSADASYNEQFF
TRBV6-5	CASSYSSGSYNEQFF
TRBV28	CASSLLQGANYGYTF
TRBV5-1	CASSLSTGEETQYF
TRBV27	CASSTNHNSPLHF
TRBV20-1	CSAGGTSGRTDTQYF
TRBV29-1	CSGGGGGGENEQFF
TRBV2	CASRKLAANTGELFF
TRBV18	CASSTKQGTEAFF
TRBV20-1	CSARDPLREKLFF
TRBV30	CAWISGSSYNEQFF
TRBV5-1	CASSLDVLMGTGELFF
TRBV24-1	CATSGWDPNTGELFF
TRBV15	CATSRAPQGVRGYTF
TRBV20-1	CSAPPSGDTQYF
TRBV12-3/TRBV12-4	CASSLNPRGLFDEQYF
TRBV4-2	CASSQGARDGEQYF
TRBV7-2	CASWAGGADTQYF
TRBV23-1	CASTGGELFF
TRBV28	CASSSDRVGIYF
TRBV4-2	CASSPGTGGYLEQYF
TRBV20-1	CSASSPGGKNTQYF
TRBV5-1	CASSDGWGKSADTQYF
TRBV20-1	CSARSPGLAVSSYEQYF
TRBV10-1	CASSAGDLSYEQYF
TRBV6-1	CASSGGAGGNTEAFF
TRBV7-8	CASSFGQGELFF
TRBV5-1	CASSPSERYNEQFF
TRBV12-3/TRBV12-4	CASSPVYSEQFF
TRBV4-2	CASSHAGQGMDQPQHF
TRBV15	CATSREGGALHF